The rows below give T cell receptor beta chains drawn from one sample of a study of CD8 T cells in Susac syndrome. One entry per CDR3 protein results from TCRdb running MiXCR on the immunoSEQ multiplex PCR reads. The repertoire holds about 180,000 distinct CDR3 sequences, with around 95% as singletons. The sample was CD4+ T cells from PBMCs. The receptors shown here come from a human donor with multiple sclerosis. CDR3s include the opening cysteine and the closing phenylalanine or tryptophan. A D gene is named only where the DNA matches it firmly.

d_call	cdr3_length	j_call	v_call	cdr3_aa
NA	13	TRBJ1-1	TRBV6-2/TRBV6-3	CASSRGGYTEAFF
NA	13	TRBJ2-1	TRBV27	CASSPQAANEQFF
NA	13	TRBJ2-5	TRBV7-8	CASRFEGQETQYF
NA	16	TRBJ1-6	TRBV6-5	CASSYSVGRAGSPLHF
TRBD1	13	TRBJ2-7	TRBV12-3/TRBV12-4	CASSMTGAYEQYF
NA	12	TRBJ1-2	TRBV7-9	CASSLEGWGYTF
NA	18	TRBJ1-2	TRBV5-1	CASSLGSGGAAKAYGYTF
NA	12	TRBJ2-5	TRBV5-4	CASSLSQETQYF
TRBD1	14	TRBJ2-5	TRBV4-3	CASSQRTGVKTQYF
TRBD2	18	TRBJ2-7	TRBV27	CASSSSRRGGSHSYEQYF
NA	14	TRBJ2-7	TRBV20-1	CSARDTRGAGEQYF
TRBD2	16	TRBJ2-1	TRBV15	CATSLSTGGGRNEQFF
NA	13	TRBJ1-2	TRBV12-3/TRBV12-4	CASSLFGEGGYTF
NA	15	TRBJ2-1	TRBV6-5	CASSQGKSSYNEQFF
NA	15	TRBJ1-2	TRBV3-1	CASSQEVLGIYGYTF
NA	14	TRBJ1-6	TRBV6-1	CASSGRQGNSPLHF
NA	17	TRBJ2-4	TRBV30	CAWSVWGASFAKNIQYF
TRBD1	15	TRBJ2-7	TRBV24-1	CATSAPGTASYEQYF
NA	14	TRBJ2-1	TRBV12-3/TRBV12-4	CASSSLGGMNEQFF
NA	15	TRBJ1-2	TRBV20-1	CSARAAVALNYGYTF
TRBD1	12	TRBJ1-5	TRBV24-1	CATSVGDSTQHF
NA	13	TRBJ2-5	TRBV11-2	CASSQRNQETQYF
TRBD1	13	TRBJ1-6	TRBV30	CAWGDRDSSPLHF
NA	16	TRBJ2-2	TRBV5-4	CASRRTAGGNTGELFF
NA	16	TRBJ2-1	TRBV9	CASSVGSMVWVSEQFF
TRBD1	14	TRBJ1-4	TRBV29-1	CSVAGTALNEKLFF
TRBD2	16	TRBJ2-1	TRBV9	CASSEGPGGSYNEQFF
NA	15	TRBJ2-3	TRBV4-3	CASSQDYRPTDTQYF
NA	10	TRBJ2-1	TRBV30	CAWSRQEQFF
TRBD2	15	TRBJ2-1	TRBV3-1	CASSSRPGGSDEQFF
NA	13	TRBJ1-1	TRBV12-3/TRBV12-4	CASSSRTNTEAFF
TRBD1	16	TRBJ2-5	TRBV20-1	CSARDPLQGARETQYF
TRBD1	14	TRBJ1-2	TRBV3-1	CASSYPGDRYGYTF
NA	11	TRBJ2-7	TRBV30	CAWRVVYEQYF
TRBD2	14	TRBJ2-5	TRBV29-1	CSVGRPREVKTQYF
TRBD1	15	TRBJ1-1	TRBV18	CASSPMTGMNTEAFF
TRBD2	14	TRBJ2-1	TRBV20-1	CSARSGGALYEQFF
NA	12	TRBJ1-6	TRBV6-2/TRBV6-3	CASSPTFSPLHF
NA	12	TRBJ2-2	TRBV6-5	CASSRETGELFF
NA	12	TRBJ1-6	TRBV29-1	CSVGDPDSPLHF
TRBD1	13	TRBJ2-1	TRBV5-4	CASSLRDSLEQFF